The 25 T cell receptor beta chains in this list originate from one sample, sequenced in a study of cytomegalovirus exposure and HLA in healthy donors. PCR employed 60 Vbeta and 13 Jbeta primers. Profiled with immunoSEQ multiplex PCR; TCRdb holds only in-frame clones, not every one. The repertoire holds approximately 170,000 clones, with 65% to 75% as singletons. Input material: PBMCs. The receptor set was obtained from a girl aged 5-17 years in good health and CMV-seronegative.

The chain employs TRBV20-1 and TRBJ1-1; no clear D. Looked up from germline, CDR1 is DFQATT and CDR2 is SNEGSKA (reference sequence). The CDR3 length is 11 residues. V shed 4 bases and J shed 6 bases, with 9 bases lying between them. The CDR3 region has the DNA TGCAGTGCTAAGCGATCAGCTGAAGCTTTCTTT. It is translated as CSAKRSAEAFF.

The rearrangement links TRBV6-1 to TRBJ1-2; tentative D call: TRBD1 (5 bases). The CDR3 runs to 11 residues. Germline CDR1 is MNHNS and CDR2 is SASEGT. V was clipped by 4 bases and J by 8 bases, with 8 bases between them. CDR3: CASSGQLGYTF. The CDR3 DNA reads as TGTGCCAGCAGTGGACAGTTAGGCTACACCTTC.

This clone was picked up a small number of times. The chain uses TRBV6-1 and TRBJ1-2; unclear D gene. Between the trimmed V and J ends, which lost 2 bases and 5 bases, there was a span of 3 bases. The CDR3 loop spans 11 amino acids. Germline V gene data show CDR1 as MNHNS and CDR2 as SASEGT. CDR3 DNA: TGTGCCAGCAGTGAACGGTATGGCTACACCTTC. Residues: CASSERYGYTF.

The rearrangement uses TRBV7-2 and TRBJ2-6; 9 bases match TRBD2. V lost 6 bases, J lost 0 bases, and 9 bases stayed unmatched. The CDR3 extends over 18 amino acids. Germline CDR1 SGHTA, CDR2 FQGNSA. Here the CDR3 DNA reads TGTGCCAGCAGAAGGGGGCTAGCGGGGATCTCTGGGGCCAACGTCCTGACTTTC. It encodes CASRRGLAGISGANVLTF.

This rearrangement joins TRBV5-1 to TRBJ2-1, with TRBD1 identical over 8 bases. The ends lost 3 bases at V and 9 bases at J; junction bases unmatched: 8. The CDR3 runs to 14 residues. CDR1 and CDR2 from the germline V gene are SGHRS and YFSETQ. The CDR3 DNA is TGCGCCAGCAGCTCGGGACAGGAGGGGGGTGAGCAGTTCTTC. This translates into CASSSGQEGGEQFF.

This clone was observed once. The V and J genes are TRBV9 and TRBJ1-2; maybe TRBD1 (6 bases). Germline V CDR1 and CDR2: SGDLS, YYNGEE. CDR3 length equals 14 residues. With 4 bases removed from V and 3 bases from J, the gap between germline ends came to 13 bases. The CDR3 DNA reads TGTGCCAGCAGCCCAGCAGAGGGGGACTATGGCTACACCTTC. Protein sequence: CASSPAEGDYGYTF.

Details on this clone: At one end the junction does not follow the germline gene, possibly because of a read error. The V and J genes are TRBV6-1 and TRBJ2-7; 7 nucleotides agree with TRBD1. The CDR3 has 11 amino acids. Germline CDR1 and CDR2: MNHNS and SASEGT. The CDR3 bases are TGTGCCAGCAGTGGAAGGACAGGTCAGCACTTC. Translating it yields CASSGRTGQHF.

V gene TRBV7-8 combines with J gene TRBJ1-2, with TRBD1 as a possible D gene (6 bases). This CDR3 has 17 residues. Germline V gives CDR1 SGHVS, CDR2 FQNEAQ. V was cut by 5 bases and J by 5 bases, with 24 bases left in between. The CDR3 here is CASSITLNRVSSYGYTF. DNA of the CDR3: TGTGCCAGCAGCATAACCCTTAACAGGGTCTCGTCTTATGGCTACACCTTC.

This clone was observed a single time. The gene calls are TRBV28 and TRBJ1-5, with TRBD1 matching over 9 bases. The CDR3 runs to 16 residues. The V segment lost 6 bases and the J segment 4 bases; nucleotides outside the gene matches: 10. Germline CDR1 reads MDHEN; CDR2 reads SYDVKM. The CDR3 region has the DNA TGTGCCAGCAGCCCGAGGGAGGGACAGGGAAATCAGCCCCAGCATTTT. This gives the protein CASSPREGQGNQPQHF.

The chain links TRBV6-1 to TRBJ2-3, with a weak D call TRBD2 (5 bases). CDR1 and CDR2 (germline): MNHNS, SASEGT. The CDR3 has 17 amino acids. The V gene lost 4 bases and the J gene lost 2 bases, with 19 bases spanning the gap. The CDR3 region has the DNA TGTGCCAGCAGTGTTAGCCCCGTCGGAGGTTCCACAGATACGCAGTATTTT. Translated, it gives CASSVSPVGGSTDTQYF.

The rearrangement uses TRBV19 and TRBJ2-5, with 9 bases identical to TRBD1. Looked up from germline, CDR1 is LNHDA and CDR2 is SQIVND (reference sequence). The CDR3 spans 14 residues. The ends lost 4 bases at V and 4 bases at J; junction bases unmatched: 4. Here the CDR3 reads CASSRGQGGETQYF. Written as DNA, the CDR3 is TGTGCCAGTAGTAGGGGACAGGGAGGAGAGACCCAGTACTTC.

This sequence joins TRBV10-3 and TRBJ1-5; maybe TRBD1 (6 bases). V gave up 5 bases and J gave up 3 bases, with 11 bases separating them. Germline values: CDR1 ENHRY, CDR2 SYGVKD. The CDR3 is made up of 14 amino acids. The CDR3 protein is CAISTQGINQPQHF. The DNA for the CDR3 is TGTGCCATCAGTACTCAGGGGATCAATCAGCCCCAGCATTTT.

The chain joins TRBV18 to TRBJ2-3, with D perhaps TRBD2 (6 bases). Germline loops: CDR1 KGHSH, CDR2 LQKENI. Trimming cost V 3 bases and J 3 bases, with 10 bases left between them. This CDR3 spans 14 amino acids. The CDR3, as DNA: TGTGCCAGCTCACCCGGGACTGTAACAGATACGCAGTATTTT. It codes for CASSPGTVTDTQYF.

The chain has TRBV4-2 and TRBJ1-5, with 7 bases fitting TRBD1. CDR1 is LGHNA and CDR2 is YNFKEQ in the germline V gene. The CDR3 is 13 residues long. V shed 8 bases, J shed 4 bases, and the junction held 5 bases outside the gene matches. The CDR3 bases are TGTGCCAGCCGGGAGGGGGCGAATCAGCCCCAGCATTTT. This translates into CASREGANQPQHF.

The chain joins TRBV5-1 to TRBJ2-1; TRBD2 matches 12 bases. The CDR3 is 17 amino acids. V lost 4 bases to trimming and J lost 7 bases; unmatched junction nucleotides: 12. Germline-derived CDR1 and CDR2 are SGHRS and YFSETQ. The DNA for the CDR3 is TGCGCCAGCAGCGGGATGACTAGCGGGGGAAAATATAATGAGCAGTTCTTC. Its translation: CASSGMTSGGKYNEQFF. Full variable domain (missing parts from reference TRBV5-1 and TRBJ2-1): KAGVTQTPRYLIKTRGQQVTLSCSPISGHRSVSWYQQTPGQGLQFLFEYFSETQRNKGNFPGRFSGRQFSNSRSEMNVSTLELGDSALYLCASSGMTSGGKYNEQFFGPGTRLTVL.

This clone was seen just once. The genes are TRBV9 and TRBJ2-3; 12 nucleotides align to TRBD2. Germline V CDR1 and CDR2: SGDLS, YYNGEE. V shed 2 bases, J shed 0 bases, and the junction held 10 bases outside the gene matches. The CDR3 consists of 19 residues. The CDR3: CASSVTSGGLSLSTDTQYF. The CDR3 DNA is TGTGCCAGCAGCGTCACTAGCGGGGGGCTGTCCTTAAGCACAGATACGCAGTATTTT.

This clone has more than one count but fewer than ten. CDR3 coding DNA: TGTGCCAGCAGCTTGATCGGGGAGCAGTACTTC. It yields the protein CASSLIGEQYF. The chain carries TRBV5-6 and TRBJ2-7, with D uncertain. V lost 1 base and J 7 bases, leaving 6 bases between the germline ends. The CDR3 has 11 residues. CDR1 is SGHDT and CDR2 is YYEEEE in the germline V gene. The whole variable domain, filled in from reference TRBV5-6 and TRBJ2-7, reads DAGVTQSPTHLIKTRGQQVTLRCSPKSGHDTVSWYQQALGQGPQFIFQYYEEEERQRGNFPDRFSGHQFPNYSSELNVNALLLGDSALYLCASSLIGEQYFGPGTRLTVT.

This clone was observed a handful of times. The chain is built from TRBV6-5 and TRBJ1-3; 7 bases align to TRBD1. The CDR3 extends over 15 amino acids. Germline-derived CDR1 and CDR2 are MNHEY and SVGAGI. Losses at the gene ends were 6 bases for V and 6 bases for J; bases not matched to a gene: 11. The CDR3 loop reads CASRHQGDSTNTIYF. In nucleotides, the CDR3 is TGTGCCAGCAGACACCAGGGGGACAGTACAAACACCATATATTTT.

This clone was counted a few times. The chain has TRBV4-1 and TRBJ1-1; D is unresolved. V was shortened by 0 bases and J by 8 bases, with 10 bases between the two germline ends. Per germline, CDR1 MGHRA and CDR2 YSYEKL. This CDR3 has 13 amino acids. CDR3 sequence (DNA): TGCGCCAGCAGCCAAGATCTCGCCCGGGAAGCTTTCTTT. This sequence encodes CASSQDLAREAFF.

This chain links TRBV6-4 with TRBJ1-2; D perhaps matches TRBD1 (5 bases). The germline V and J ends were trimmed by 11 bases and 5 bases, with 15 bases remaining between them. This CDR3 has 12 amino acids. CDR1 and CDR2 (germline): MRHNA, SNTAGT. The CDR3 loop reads CAAGLSLYGYTF. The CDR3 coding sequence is TGTGCCGCGGGACTCAGCTTGTATGGCTACACCTTC.

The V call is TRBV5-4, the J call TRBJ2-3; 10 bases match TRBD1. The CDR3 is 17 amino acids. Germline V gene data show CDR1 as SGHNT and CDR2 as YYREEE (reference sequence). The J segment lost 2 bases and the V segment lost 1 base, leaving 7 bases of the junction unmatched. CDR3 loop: CASSLWDRGSLTDTQYF. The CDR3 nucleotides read TGTGCCAGCAGCTTGTGGGACAGGGGTTCACTCACAGATACGCAGTATTTT.

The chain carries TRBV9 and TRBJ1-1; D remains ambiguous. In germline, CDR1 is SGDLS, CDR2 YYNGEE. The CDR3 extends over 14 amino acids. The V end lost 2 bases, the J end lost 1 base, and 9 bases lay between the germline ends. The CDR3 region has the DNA TGTGCCAGCAGCGTGTTCCAGTCGAACACTGAAGCTTTCTTT. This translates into CASSVFQSNTEAFF.

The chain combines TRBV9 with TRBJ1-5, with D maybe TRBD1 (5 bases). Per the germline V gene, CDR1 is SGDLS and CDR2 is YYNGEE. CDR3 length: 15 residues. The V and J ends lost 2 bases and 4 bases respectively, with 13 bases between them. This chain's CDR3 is CASSVGGGENQPQHF. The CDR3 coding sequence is TGTGCCAGCAGCGTGGGGGGAGGGGAGAATCAGCCCCAGCATTTT.

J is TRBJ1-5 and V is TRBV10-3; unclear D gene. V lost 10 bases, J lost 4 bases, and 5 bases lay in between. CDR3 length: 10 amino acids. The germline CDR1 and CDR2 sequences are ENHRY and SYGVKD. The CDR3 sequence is CATGNQPQHF. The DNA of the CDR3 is TGTGCCACAGGTAATCAGCCCCAGCATTTT.

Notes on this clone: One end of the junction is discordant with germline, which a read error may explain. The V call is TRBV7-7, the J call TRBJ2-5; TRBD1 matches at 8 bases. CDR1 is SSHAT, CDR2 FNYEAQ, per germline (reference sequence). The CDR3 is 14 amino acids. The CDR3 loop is CASSKQGEQETQYF. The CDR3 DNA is TGTGCTAGCAGCAAACAGGGGGAACAAGAGACCCAGTACTTC.